This T cell receptor (beta chain) was recorded in a study of identical twins. Trimming pared 3 bases from V and 0 bases from J, leaving 12 bases between. CDR1 is KGHSH and CDR2 is LQKENI in the germline V gene. CDR3 length equals 16 residues. Each cDNA held unique molecular identifiers, and template switching gave it a universal primer site. TCRdb called the 5' RACE reads again in MiXCR, with one record for every CDR3 protein. The table records about 520,000 distinct CDR3 sequences, about 20% of them present only once. This same sample was also taken into another study, of T cells expressing NK-cell markers. From that paper: In several donors, dominant clonotypes made up roughly 28.3-65% of CD3+CD56-NKG2C+ cells.

Sequencing was carried out using CD4+ T cells sorted from blood. The genes are TRBV18 and TRBJ2-1; D may be TRBD1 (6 bases). This clonotype originated in a woman aged 18-35 years in good health. The CDR3 DNA is TGTGCCAGCTCACCGGGGGCTCCAAGCTCCTACAATGAGCAGTTCTTC. Translating it yields CASSPGAPSSYNEQFF.